Listed below are T cell receptor beta chains from one sample, sequenced in a study of graft-versus-host responses after intestinal transplantation. Their cognate antigens are unknown. Profiled with immunoSEQ multiplex PCR; TCRdb holds only in-frame clones, not every one. In the table there are 45,000 to 60,000 clones, around nine tenths of which are singletons. The material was unstimulated CD4+ T cells sorted from spleen or lymph node cells, obtained before transplant. The receptors shown here come from a human donor who was the organ donor for an intestinal transplant. The CDR3 runs from the conserved cysteine through the conserved F or W. A D gene is named only where the DNA matches it firmly.

J gene | D gene | V gene | CDR3 DNA | CDR3 protein
TRBJ2-3 | - | TRBV9 | TGTGCCACCCCGTCCAGGGGGGAAGATACGCAGTATTTT | CATPSRGEDTQYF